This T cell receptor (beta chain) was obtained from a study of blood T cells in healthy people across ages. Background on the study: Capture via template switching afforded approximately one barcoded beta molecule per two T cells. General study results and limits: Possibly confounding the expanded clonotype changes was the fact that donor CMV status was unknown.

PCR was performed a second time for roughly 7 to 11 cycles using a sample-barcoded 5' primer and a J-beta primer mix. Using its own MiXCR run on the 5' RACE reads, TCRdb lists one record per CDR3 protein. The sample consists of 750,000 to 850,000 distinct CDR3 sequences, roughly 25% of them appearing once. There are 13 residues in the CDR3. Germline CDR1 is SGHAT and CDR2 is FQNNGV. In the case of this clonotype: Its matching antigen is unknown. A read error may produce the germline difference seen at one junction end.

These records were also assigned to another study, of T cells of mothers and their children.

The chain employs TRBV11-2 and TRBJ1-1; D might be TRBD1 (5 bases). The sample was blood. This sequence originates from a boy younger than 18 in good health. The CDR3 reads CASSSGAGTEALF. Written as DNA, the CDR3 is TGTGCCAGCAGCTCCGGGGCGGGCACTGAAGCTCTCTTT.